The 3 T cell receptor beta chains presented below share a single source sample, sequenced in a study of T cells in Graves' hyperthyroidism and ophthalmopathy. Amplification yielded TCR beta CDR3 regions, with RNA transcripts as the source. The HTBI set primed first-round TCR CDR3 RT-PCR. TCRdb recomputed calls from the multiplex PCR reads with MiXCR, one row per CDR3 protein. The sample has 490,000 or so distinct CDR3 sequences, less than 20% seen once. Sequenced sample: blood. Receptors were obtained from a man aged 40-49 years with Graves' ophthalmopathy.

V is TRBV29-1 and J is TRBJ1-2; possible D gene TRBD1, 5 bases. The CDR3 runs to 15 residues. Trimming removed 5 bases at V and 1 base at J, with 17 bases between. In germline, CDR1 is SQVTM, CDR2 ANQGSEA. The CDR3, as DNA: TGCAGCGTTCCGGGGTGGCAGGGCCTTAACTATGGCTACACCTTC. Its protein is CSVPGWQGLNYGYTF.

This clonotype was observed many times. The chain links TRBV9 to TRBJ2-3; perhaps TRBD1 as D (6 bases). Looked up from germline, CDR1 is SGDLS and CDR2 is YYNGEE. The V end was cut by 0 bases, the J end by 4 bases, with 6 bases between. The CDR3 is made up of 13 amino acids. CDR3 bases: TGTGCCAGCAGCGTAGAGGGGGCAGATACGCAGTATTTT. Translated: CASSVEGADTQYF.

This clonotype has just a few counts. V usage is TRBV5-1 and J usage is TRBJ2-7; TRBD1 matches 8 bases. There are 16 residues in the CDR3. J lost 4 bases, V lost 5 bases, and 14 bases had no gene match. Per germline, CDR1 SGHRS and CDR2 YFSETQ. This CDR3 is CASSPLADRASYEQYF. CDR3 DNA: TGCGCCAGCAGTCCCTTAGCGGACAGGGCATCTTACGAGCAGTACTTC.